This entry lists 23 T cell receptor beta chains sequenced from one sample in a study of blood T cell repertoires in COVID-19. Clones were read by immunoSEQ multiplex PCR, and TCRdb kept only the in-frame ones, dropping some. The sample has about 120,000 clones; roughly four fifths are singletons. The sequenced sample consisted of peripheral blood. The receptors were sampled from a human donor in a cohort sampled during active COVID-19.

This clone was detected only once. This chain links TRBV6-5 with TRBJ2-1; D gene unclear. Germline CDR1 is MNHEY and CDR2 is SVGAGI. This CDR3 has 13 amino acids. The V gene lost 2 bases and the J gene lost 4 bases, with 6 bases spanning the gap. CDR3 DNA sequence: TGTGCCAGCAGTTACGCCCAGTACAATGAGCAGTTCTTC. Amino acids: CASSYAQYNEQFF.

The sample holds one count of this clone. J is TRBJ2-7 and V is TRBV13, with 7 bases aligning to TRBD2. V lost 9 bases to trimming and J lost 2 bases; unmatched junction nucleotides: 10. Germline CDR1 is PRHDT and CDR2 is FYEKMQ (reference sequence). The CDR3 consists of 14 residues. CDR3 in DNA: TGTGCCAGTTCCGTAGGGGAGGGGCCCTACGAGCAGTACTTC. Translating gives CASSVGEGPYEQYF.

The chain has TRBV7-9 and TRBJ1-2, with a possible D match to TRBD1 (5 bases). The germline V and J ends were trimmed by 5 bases and 3 bases, with 13 bases remaining between them. Germline V gives CDR1 SEHNR, CDR2 FQNEAQ (reference sequence). This CDR3 comprises 14 residues. The CDR3 nucleotides are TGTGCCAGCAGCGCAGGGTCCCCCCACTATGGCTACACCTTC. It encodes CASSAGSPHYGYTF.

This clone was recorded only once. V and J are TRBV5-4 and TRBJ2-7; D is unresolved. There are 11 residues in the CDR3. Germline lookup yields CDR1 SGHNT and CDR2 YYREEE (reference sequence). V lost 9 bases and J lost 5, with 12 bases in between. CDR3 DNA sequence: TGTGCCAATCTCAGTCACCACGAGCAGTACTTC. Its protein is CANLSHHEQYF.

This clone was recorded a few times. The chain has TRBV7-2 and TRBJ2-3, with D hard to call. The CDR3 sequence is 15 residues long. Trimming removed 3 bases at V and 5 bases at J, with 15 bases between. Germline V lookup: CDR1 SGHTA, CDR2 FQGNSA. The CDR3 DNA reads TGTGCCAGCAGCTTCCACCGCGAGGTTGTAGATACGCAGTATTTT. Residues: CASSFHREVVDTQYF.

V is TRBV18 and J is TRBJ1-1; the match to TRBD1 covers 8 bases. Germline CDR1 KGHSH, CDR2 LQKENI. The CDR3 sequence is 15 residues long. The trim removed 3 bases at V and 2 bases at J, leaving 5 bases unmatched. CDR3 sequence: CASSPQGADNTEAFF. DNA for the CDR3: TGTGCCAGCTCACCGCAGGGGGCGGATAACACTGAAGCTTTCTTT.

The chain is built from TRBV7-2 and TRBJ2-5; D unclear. Germline V gene data show CDR1 as SGHTA and CDR2 as FQGNSA. The CDR3 length is 13 residues. Trimming took 4 bases from V and 3 from J, leaving 9 bases between them. The CDR3, as DNA: TGTGCCAGCAGCTGGGCCCCCAAAGAGACCCAGTACTTC. Translation gives CASSWAPKETQYF.

This chain links TRBV18 with TRBJ2-1; 9 nucleotides agree with TRBD2. The germline V gene encodes CDR1 KGHSH and CDR2 LQKENI. This CDR3 has 15 residues. The J segment lost 6 bases and the V segment lost 3 bases, leaving 6 bases of the junction unmatched. The CDR3 DNA reads as TGTGCCAGCTCACCCTTAGCGGGGGTCACCAATGAGCAGTTCTTC. The encoded protein is CASSPLAGVTNEQFF. The full variable domain, in which reference TRBV18 and TRBJ2-1 provide the parts outside the CDR3, is NAGVMQNPRHLVRRRGQEARLRCSPMKGHSHVYWYRQLPEEGLKFMVYLQKENIIDESGMPKERFSAEFPKEGPSILRIQQVVRGDSAAYFCASSPLAGVTNEQFFGPGTRLTVL.

V gene TRBV10-3 combines with J gene TRBJ1-1; no clear D gene. Germline V gene data show CDR1 as ENHRY and CDR2 as SYGVKD. There are 13 residues in the CDR3. Trimming removed 4 bases at V and 1 base at J, with 7 bases between. The CDR3 region is CAISASGNTEAFF. In DNA form, the CDR3 reads TGTGCCATCAGTGCCTCGGGGAACACTGAAGCTTTCTTT.

The gene calls are TRBV5-1 and TRBJ2-2; TRBD2 matches at 8 bases. Trimming removed 5 bases from V and 5 bases from J; junction bases left unmatched: 20. This CDR3 has 19 amino acids. Germline CDR1 SGHRS, CDR2 YFSETQ. The CDR3 DNA reads as TGCGCCAGCAGACCCGGATTTAATTATCGAGGACTAGCAACCGGGGAGCTGTTTTTT. This translates into CASRPGFNYRGLATGELFF.

The chain carries TRBV5-1 and TRBJ1-2, with a possible D match to TRBD1 (5 bases). V was shortened by 0 bases and J by 4 bases, with 10 bases between the two germline ends. Per germline, CDR1 SGHRS and CDR2 YFSETQ. The CDR3 is 14 residues long. The CDR3 sequence is CASSLEGSLYGYTF. The CDR3 bases are TGCGCCAGCAGCTTGGAGGGGTCCCTCTATGGCTACACCTTC. Combining the CDR3 with reference TRBV5-1 and TRBJ1-2 gives the whole variable domain KAGVTQTPRYLIKTRGQQVTLSCSPISGHRSVSWYQQTPGQGLQFLFEYFSETQRNKGNFPGRFSGRQFSNSRSEMNVSTLELGDSALYLCASSLEGSLYGYTFGSGTRLTVV.

The gene calls are TRBV3-1 (or the pseudogene TRBV3-2) and TRBJ2-1; no clear D gene. This CDR3 has 19 residues. Between the trimmed V and J ends, which lost 0 bases and 0 bases, there was a span of 18 bases. Germline loops: CDR1 LGHDT, CDR2 YNNKEL (reference sequence). The CDR3 DNA reads as TGTGCCAGCAGCCAAGATGCGTTTCGGCTAGTTGGCTCCTACAATGAGCAGTTCTTC. Translation gives CASSQDAFRLVGSYNEQFF.

V gene TRBV3-1 (or the pseudogene TRBV3-2) combines with J gene TRBJ1-2; TRBD1 is a possible D gene (5 bases). V was trimmed by 3 bases and J by 4 bases, leaving 12 bases between them. CDR1 and CDR2 (germline): LGHDT, YNNKEL (reference sequence). This CDR3 has 14 residues. The DNA for the CDR3 is TGTGCCAGCAGCCAGGGGACTGGGGGCTATGGCTACACCTTC. It specifies CASSQGTGGYGYTF.

The rearrangement joins TRBV28 to TRBJ2-1, with D possibly matching TRBD2 (6 bases). There are 17 residues in the CDR3. The V end lost 7 bases, the J end lost 0 bases, and 19 bases lay between the germline ends. CDR1 and CDR2 (germline): MDHEN, SYDVKM. This CDR3 reads CASNPPGLQSSYNEQFF. For the CDR3, the DNA is TGTGCCAGCAACCCACCGGGACTCCAGAGCTCCTACAATGAGCAGTTCTTC.

The V and J genes are TRBV6-2 or TRBV6-3 and TRBJ2-7; TRBD1 agrees at 7 bases. The trim removed 3 bases at V and 1 base at J, leaving 6 bases unmatched. The CDR3 sequence is 15 residues long. Germline CDR1 and CDR2: MNHEY and SVGEGT. The CDR3 reads CASSYGRQGSYEQYF. The CDR3 DNA sequence: TGTGCCAGCAGTTATGGTCGACAGGGTTCCTACGAGCAGTACTTC.

This chain links TRBV10-1 with TRBJ2-2; 8 positions match TRBD1. Trimming cost V 10 bases and J 5 bases; bases outside gene matches: 6. The germline CDR1 and CDR2 sequences are WNHNN and SYGVQD (reference sequence). The CDR3 sequence is 13 residues long. The CDR3: CATRQGRTGELFF. The CDR3, as DNA: TGCGCCACAAGACAGGGGAGGACCGGGGAGCTGTTTTTT.

This rearrangement joins TRBV28 to TRBJ2-5; D not resolved. Per germline, CDR1 MDHEN and CDR2 SYDVKM. With 3 bases removed from V and 4 bases from J, the gap between germline ends came to 9 bases. The CDR3 extends over 13 amino acids. In DNA form, the CDR3 reads TGTGCCAGCAGTTTGGTGGGCCCAGAGACCCAGTACTTC. It specifies CASSLVGPETQYF. Full variable domain (outside the CDR3, taken from reference TRBV28 and TRBJ2-5): DVKVTQSSRYLVKRTGEKVFLECVQDMDHENMFWYRQDPGLGLRLIYFSYDVKMKEKGDIPEGYSVSREKKERFSLILESASTNQTSMYLCASSLVGPETQYFGPGTRLLVL.

V and J are TRBV5-6 and TRBJ1-2, with TRBD1 matching 11 bases. CDR3 length: 17 residues. V trimming: 5 bases; J trimming: 2 bases; junction bases outside the gene matches: 11. Per the germline V gene, CDR1 is SGHDT and CDR2 is YYEEEE. CDR3 sequence: CASRKWTGGSQNYGYTF. The CDR3 nucleotides are TGTGCCAGCAGAAAGTGGACAGGGGGCTCCCAGAACTATGGCTACACCTTC.

The rearrangement uses TRBV6-6 and TRBJ2-7; a weak D match, TRBD1 (5 bases). With 2 bases removed from V and 2 bases from J, the gap between germline ends came to 13 bases. Germline CDR1 is MNHNY and CDR2 is SVGAGI (reference sequence). CDR3 length equals 15 residues. The CDR3 loop reads CASSYPQVGAYEQYF. DNA for the CDR3: TGTGCCAGCAGTTACCCACAGGTAGGGGCCTACGAGCAGTACTTC.

The chain joins TRBV29-1 to TRBJ2-7, with 11 bases identical to TRBD1. Germline V gene data show CDR1 as SQVTM and CDR2 as ANQGSEA. The junction had 8 bases not matched to a gene; V was cut back by 7 bases and J by 6 bases. The CDR3 sequence is 13 residues long. DNA for the CDR3: TGCAGCGGTAGGCGGGACAGGGGGGGCGAGCAGTACTTC. Translating gives CSGRRDRGGEQYF.

The CDR3 loop reads CSTGTSPRYSYNEQFF. CDR3 nucleotide sequence: TGCAGCACCGGGACTAGCCCCAGATACTCCTACAATGAGCAGTTCTTC. V and J are TRBV29-1 and TRBJ2-1; 9 bases match TRBD2. CDR1 is SQVTM, CDR2 ANQGSEA, per germline. V lost 8 bases and J lost 0; bases outside the gene matches: 11. CDR3 length: 16 amino acids.

The CDR3 nucleotides are TGTGCCAGTAGTATGGCCGGGACAGACTTCCTCGTTGAGCAGTTCTTC. Protein: CASSMAGTDFLVEQFF. The chain couples TRBV19 to TRBJ2-1; 7 bases fit TRBD1. After removal of 3 bases from V and 9 bases from J, the junction contained 14 bases not matched to a gene. The CDR3 totals 16 residues. Looked up from germline, CDR1 is LNHDA and CDR2 is SQIVND (reference sequence). Full variable domain (outside the CDR3, taken from reference TRBV19 and TRBJ2-1): DGGITQSPKYLFRKEGQNVTLSCEQNLNHDAMYWYRQDPGQGLRLIYYSQIVNDFQKGDIAEGYSVSREKKESFPLTVTSAQKNPTAFYLCASSMAGTDFLVEQFFGPGTRLTVL.

The table lists this clone with a count of one. The chain uses TRBV7-2 and TRBJ2-5; 9 nucleotides line up with TRBD2. The CDR3 extends over 15 amino acids. Germline V CDR1 and CDR2: SGHTA, FQGNSA. Losses at the gene ends were 0 bases for V and 1 base for J; bases not matched to a gene: 0. CDR3 region: CASSLASGGQETQYF. Written as DNA, the CDR3 is TGTGCCAGCAGCTTAGCTAGCGGGGGCCAAGAGACCCAGTACTTC.